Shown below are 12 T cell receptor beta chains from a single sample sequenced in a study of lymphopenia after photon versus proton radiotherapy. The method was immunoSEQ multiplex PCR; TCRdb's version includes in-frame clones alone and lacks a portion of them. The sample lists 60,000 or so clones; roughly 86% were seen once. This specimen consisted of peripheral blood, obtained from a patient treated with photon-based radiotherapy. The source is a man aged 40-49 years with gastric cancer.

The CDR3 nucleotides read TGTGCCAGCAGTTTAGGGGGGACTCCCTCCGGCGAGCAGTACTTC. Protein sequence: CASSLGGTPSGEQYF. The chain joins TRBV28 to TRBJ2-7; a possible D gene is TRBD2 (6 bases). V was clipped by 2 bases and J by 6 bases, with 17 bases between them. CDR1 and CDR2 from the germline V gene are MDHEN and SYDVKM. The CDR3 runs 15 residues.

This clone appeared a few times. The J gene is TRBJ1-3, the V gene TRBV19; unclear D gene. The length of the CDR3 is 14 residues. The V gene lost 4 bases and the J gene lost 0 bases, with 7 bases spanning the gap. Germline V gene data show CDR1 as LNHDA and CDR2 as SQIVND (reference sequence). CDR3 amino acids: CASSTVISGNTIYF. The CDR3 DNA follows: TGTGCCAGTAGTACGGTCATCTCTGGAAACACCATATATTTT.

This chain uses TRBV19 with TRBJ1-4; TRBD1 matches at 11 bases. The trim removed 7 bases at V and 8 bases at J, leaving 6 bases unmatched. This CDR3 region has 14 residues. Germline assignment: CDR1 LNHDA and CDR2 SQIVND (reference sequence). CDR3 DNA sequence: TGTGCCAGTAAGGGGGACAGGGGGAACGAAAAACTGTTTTTT. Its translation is CASKGDRGNEKLFF.

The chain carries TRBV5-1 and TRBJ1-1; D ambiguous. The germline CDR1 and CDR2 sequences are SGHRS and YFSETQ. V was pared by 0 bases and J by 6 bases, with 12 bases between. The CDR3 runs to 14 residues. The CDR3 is CASSLAREGSEAFF. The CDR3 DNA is TGCGCCAGCAGCTTGGCCAGAGAGGGTTCTGAAGCTTTCTTT.

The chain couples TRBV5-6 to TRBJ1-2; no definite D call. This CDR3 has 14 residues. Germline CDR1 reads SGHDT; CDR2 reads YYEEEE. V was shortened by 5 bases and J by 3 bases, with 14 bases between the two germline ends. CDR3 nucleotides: TGTGCCAGCAGTGCCGCCGAAGCGGACTATGGCTACACCTTC. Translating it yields CASSAAEADYGYTF.

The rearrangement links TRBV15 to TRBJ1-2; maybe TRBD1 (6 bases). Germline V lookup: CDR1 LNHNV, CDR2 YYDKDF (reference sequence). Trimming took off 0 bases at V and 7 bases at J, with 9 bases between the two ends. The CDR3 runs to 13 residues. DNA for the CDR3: TGTGCCACCAGCAGAGATCGGGGGCCTGGCTACACCTTC. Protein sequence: CATSRDRGPGYTF.

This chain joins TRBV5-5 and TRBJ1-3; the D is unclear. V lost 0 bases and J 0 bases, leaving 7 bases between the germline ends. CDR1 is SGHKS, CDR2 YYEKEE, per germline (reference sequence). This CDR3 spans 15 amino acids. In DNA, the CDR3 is TGTGCCAGCAGCTTGGGGTCGCACTCTGGAAACACCATATATTTT. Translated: CASSLGSHSGNTIYF.

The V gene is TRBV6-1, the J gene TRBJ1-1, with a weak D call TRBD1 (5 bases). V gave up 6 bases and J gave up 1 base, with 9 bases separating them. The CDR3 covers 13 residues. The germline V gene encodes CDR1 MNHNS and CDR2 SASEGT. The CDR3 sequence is CASRGGQNTEAFF. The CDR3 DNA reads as TGTGCCAGCAGGGGCGGACAGAACACTGAAGCTTTCTTT.

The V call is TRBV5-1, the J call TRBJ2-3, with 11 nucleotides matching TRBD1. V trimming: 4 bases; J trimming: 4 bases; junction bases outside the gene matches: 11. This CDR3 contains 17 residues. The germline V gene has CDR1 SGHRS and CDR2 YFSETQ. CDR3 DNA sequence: TGCGCCAGCAGCGCGGGGGTGGACAGGGGGCTGGCAGATACGCAGTATTTT. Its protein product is CASSAGVDRGLADTQYF.

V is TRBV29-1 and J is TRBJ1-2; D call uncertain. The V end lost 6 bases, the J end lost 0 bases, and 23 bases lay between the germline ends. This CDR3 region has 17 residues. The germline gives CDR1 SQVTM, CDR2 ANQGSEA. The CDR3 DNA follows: TGCAGCGTCGGTGGGTTGGGTGGAGGACTGACTAACTATGGCTACACCTTC. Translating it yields CSVGGLGGGLTNYGYTF.

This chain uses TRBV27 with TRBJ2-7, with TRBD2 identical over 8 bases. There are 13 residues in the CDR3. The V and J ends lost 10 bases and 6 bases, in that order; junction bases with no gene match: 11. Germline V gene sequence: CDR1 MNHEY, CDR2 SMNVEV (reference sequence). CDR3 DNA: TGTGCCATCGCGACTAGCGAGGCCACCGAGCAGTACTTC. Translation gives CAIATSEATEQYF.

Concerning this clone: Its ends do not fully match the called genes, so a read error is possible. The CDR3: CASSSHRAEQYF. Here the CDR3 DNA reads TGTGCCAGCAGCTCCCACAGAGCGGAGCAGTACTTC. V is TRBV5-3 and J is TRBJ2-7, with D unresolved. TRBV5-3 is marked as an open reading frame, function uncertain. The CDR3 spans 12 residues.